The 16 T cell receptor beta chains presented below share a single source sample, sequenced in a study of response to subunit inactivated influenza vaccine (dated by TCRdb to between 2017 and 2018). The protocol used for the library was RT-PCR. This sample was sequenced with an Illumina HiSeq 2500. In TCRdb, the public reads were trimmed at Q25 with fastp and aligned with MiXCR, with productive beta chains retained. A single entry per CDR3 protein holds the most common genes and DNA from its merged rows. The sample includes roughly 780,000 distinct CDR3 sequences, with roughly 18% observed a single time. Approximately 11% of the sample belongs to the ten largest clones. The source material was PBMCs from blood, sampled 4 to 6 days after vaccination. The receptors were gathered from a man over 45 who received an inactivated influenza vaccine. Donor details come from another sample of the same person, matched by shared clones.

This clonotype was recorded at least ten times. The J gene is TRBJ1-3, the V gene TRBV12-3 or TRBV12-4; D call uncertain. Trimming took off 7 bases at V and 9 bases at J, with 16 bases between the two ends. The CDR3 consists of 13 residues. CDR3 DNA: TGTGCCAGCAACCCCCTTCCTGTACGCACCATATATTTT. It is translated as CASNPLPVRTIYF.

The CDR3 DNA reads as TGTGCCAGCAGCCGACAGTCGGGGTCCCAAGAGACCCAGTACTTC. It translates to CASSRQSGSQETQYF. The genes are TRBV7-2 and TRBJ2-5; TRBD1 or TRBD2 may be the D gene (5 bases each). V was clipped by 5 bases and J by 1 base, with 14 bases between them. Germline V CDR1 and CDR2: SGHTA, FQGNSA. The CDR3 contains 15 residues.

This clonotype was observed a few times. The rearrangement links TRBV6-1 to TRBJ2-3, with 9 positions matching TRBD1. The trim removed 6 bases at V and 6 bases at J, leaving 7 bases unmatched. The CDR3 is 14 amino acids. From germline, CDR1 is MNHNS and CDR2 SASEGT. The CDR3, as DNA: TGTGCCAGCAGCAACCGGGACAGGGCCGATACGCAGTATTTT. This encodes CASSNRDRADTQYF.

There are a few counts of this clonotype. The V call is TRBV5-1, the J call TRBJ2-7; D might be TRBD2 (6 bases). The CDR3 has 12 amino acids. Germline V gene sequence: CDR1 SGHRS, CDR2 YFSETQ. V lost 5 bases and J lost 6, with 12 bases in between. CDR3 DNA: TGCGCCAGCAGTCCCGGGAGCTCCGAGCAGTACTTC. Translated: CASSPGSSEQYF.

The chain has TRBV5-1 and TRBJ2-2, with a tentative D call TRBD1 (5 bases). The germline V and J ends were trimmed by 5 bases and 4 bases, with 12 bases remaining between them. The CDR3 covers 14 residues. Germline values: CDR1 SGHRS, CDR2 YFSETQ. The CDR3, as DNA: TGCGCCAGCAGAATGGACACGGTCACCGGGGAGCTGTTTTTT. It is translated as CASRMDTVTGELFF.

The rearrangement uses TRBV6-1 and TRBJ1-1, with D possibly TRBD1 on 5 matching bases. CDR1 is MNHNS and CDR2 is SASEGT in the germline V gene. Between the trimmed V and J ends, which lost 6 bases and 1 base, there was a span of 12 bases. The CDR3 loop spans 14 amino acids. CDR3 protein: CASRSGRRNTEAFF. CDR3 in DNA: TGTGCCAGCAGGTCGGGACGGAGGAACACTGAAGCTTTCTTT.

This clonotype appeared a few times. This chain uses TRBV27 with TRBJ2-1, with D tentatively TRBD2 (5 bases). The CDR3 is 15 amino acids. CDR1 is MNHEY and CDR2 is SMNVEV in the germline V gene (reference sequence). Trimming stripped 3 bases from V and 2 bases from J, with 11 bases between. The CDR3 protein is CASSFTGLAYNEQFF. In DNA, the CDR3 is TGTGCCAGCAGTTTCACTGGACTCGCCTACAATGAGCAGTTCTTC.

This clonotype turned up a few times. This chain connects TRBV7-2 to TRBJ2-7; maybe TRBD2 (7 bases). Germline V lookup: CDR1 SGHTA, CDR2 FQGNSA. This CDR3 has 14 residues. Trimming shortened V by 4 bases and J by 4 bases, and 14 bases separated the two germline ends. The CDR3 loop is CASSSRRGGYEQYF. The DNA of the CDR3 is TGTGCCAGCAGCTCCAGAAGGGGGGGTTACGAGCAGTACTTC.

The gene calls are TRBV5-5 and TRBJ2-2; D is unresolved. The CDR3 runs to 12 residues. Deletions cut 5 bases from V and 4 bases from J, with 6 bases between. CDR1 SGHKS and CDR2 YYEKEE come from the germline V gene (reference sequence). The CDR3 loop reads CASRWITGELFF. DNA for the CDR3: TGTGCCAGCAGGTGGATCACCGGGGAGCTGTTTTTT.

This clonotype came up a few times. J is TRBJ1-1 and V is TRBV7-9; D remains ambiguous. V lost 4 bases and J 8 bases, leaving 14 bases between the germline ends. The CDR3 has 13 residues. In germline, CDR1 is SEHNR, CDR2 FQNEAQ (reference sequence). CDR3 DNA sequence: TGTGCCAGCAGCTCCCAGGTGGGCAGGGAAGCTTTCTTT. Its translation: CASSSQVGREAFF. The entire variable domain, with the rest obtained from reference TRBV7-9 and TRBJ1-1, is as follows: DTGVSQNPRHKITKRGQNVTFRCDPISEHNRLYWYRQTLGQGPEFLTYFQNEAQLEKSRLLSDRFSAERPKGSFSTLEIQRTEQGDSAMYLCASSSQVGREAFFGQGTRLTVV.

V gene TRBV29-1 combines with J gene TRBJ2-4, with D hard to call. The V gene's germline CDR1 is SQVTM and CDR2 ANQGSEA. The V and J ends lost 2 bases and 0 bases respectively, with 11 bases between them. CDR3 length: 15 amino acids. The CDR3 DNA is TGCAGCGTTGAAAGGCCGGGTTTAGCCAAAAACATTCAGTACTTC. Translation: CSVERPGLAKNIQYF.

This clonotype has more than one count but fewer than ten. V and J are TRBV11-2 and TRBJ2-1; 12 positions agree with TRBD2. With 7 bases clipped from V and 3 bases from J, the junction kept 4 bases outside the gene matches. CDR3 length equals 15 residues. CDR1 and CDR2 from the germline V gene are SGHAT and FQNNGV. CDR3 nucleotide sequence: TGTGCCAGCACCGGACTAGCGGGGATCTACAATGAGCAGTTCTTC. Translated, it gives CASTGLAGIYNEQFF.

V gene TRBV28 combines with J gene TRBJ1-5; possibly TRBD1 for D (5 bases). The CDR3 loop spans 13 amino acids. Trimming pared 8 bases from V and 3 bases from J, leaving 11 bases between. Germline V gene sequence: CDR1 MDHEN, CDR2 SYDVKM. DNA of the CDR3: TGTGCCAGCTCTGACAGTTACAATCAGCCCCAGCATTTT. It encodes CASSDSYNQPQHF.

Here the CDR3 DNA reads TGTGCCAGCAGCTTATCCCGGGGGGGGGCCACAGATACGCAGTATTTT. Translated, it gives CASSLSRGGATDTQYF. V gene TRBV7-8 combines with J gene TRBJ2-3; 8 nucleotides align to TRBD2. Germline V gene data show CDR1 as SGHVS and CDR2 as FQNEAQ. The CDR3 has 16 amino acids. The V and J ends lost 2 bases and 2 bases, in that order; junction bases with no gene match: 6.

This clonotype was detected ten times or more. The chain links TRBV20-1 to TRBJ2-3; D possibly corresponds to TRBD1 (6 bases). V dropped 0 bases and J dropped 4 bases, with 11 bases sitting between them. This CDR3 contains 14 residues. The germline V gene has CDR1 DFQATT and CDR2 SNEGSKA (reference sequence). This CDR3 is CSAREWGRADTQYF. The DNA for the CDR3 is TGCAGTGCTAGAGAATGGGGGCGTGCAGATACGCAGTATTTT.

V usage is TRBV7-2 and J usage is TRBJ2-7; 7 bases match TRBD2. The trim removed 3 bases at V and 7 bases at J, leaving 6 bases unmatched. The CDR3 has 13 amino acids. Germline V gene lookup returns CDR1 SGHTA and CDR2 FQGNSA. CDR3 region: CASSFAGAREQYF. The CDR3 DNA reads as TGTGCCAGCAGCTTTGCGGGAGCTAGGGAGCAGTACTTC.